These 20 T cell receptor beta chains share one sample of origin, sequenced in a study of cytomegalovirus exposure and HLA in healthy donors. Researchers ran the PCR with 60 Vbeta and 13 Jbeta primers. TCRdb's copy holds only in-frame clones and misses some; the assay was immunoSEQ multiplex PCR. The sample gives around 99,000 clones, over 70% of which show up once; 2% to 2.5% is in the top ten. The sample consisted of PBMCs. These receptors all come from a man aged 25 to 40 in good health and CMV-seronegative.

The J gene is TRBJ2-3, the V gene TRBV6-7; tentative D call: TRBD2 (6 bases). TRBV6-7 belongs to the ORF category, with a function that is uncertain. V lost 2 bases to trimming and J lost 2 bases, with 14 bases between them. The CDR3 has 16 amino acids. CDR3 sequence (DNA): TGTGCCAGCAGTTACCCGGAGGCGGGGTTCACAGATACGCAGTATTTT. Amino acid sequence: CASSYPEAGFTDTQYF.

The V gene is TRBV21-1, the J gene TRBJ2-7; TRBD2, the table's D call, was not compared with the DNA. TRBV21-1 is described as a pseudogene. The CDR3 has 19 amino acids. The DNA for the CDR3 is TGTGCCAGCAGCAACCCCGTCTGGCTAGCGGGAGATATTCCCTACGAGCAGTACTTC. Amino acid sequence: CASSNPVWLAGDIPYEQYF.

The chain carries TRBV25-1 and TRBJ1-4; TRBD1 matches at 7 bases. V gave up 6 bases and J gave up 8 bases; unmatched junction bases: 6. The CDR3 contains 13 residues. Germline V lookup: CDR1 MGHDK, CDR2 SYGVNS. The CDR3 loop reads CASSRDRREKLFF. The CDR3, as DNA: TGTGCCAGCAGCCGGGACAGAAGAGAAAAACTGTTTTTT.

V and J are TRBV6-5 and TRBJ2-7; 8 bases map to TRBD1. The junction had 8 bases not matched to a gene; V was cut back by 5 bases and J by 2 bases. Germline CDR1 reads MNHEY; CDR2 reads SVGAGI. The CDR3 contains 15 residues. CDR3 nucleotides: TGTGCCAGCAGTCCGGGGACAGGCTTACCCTACGAGCAGTACTTC. It translates to CASSPGTGLPYEQYF.

This clone was seen once. The chain couples TRBV6-1 to TRBJ1-1; 8 positions match TRBD1. Trimming removed 5 bases from V and 0 bases from J; junction bases left unmatched: 5. Germline V gene data show CDR1 as MNHNS and CDR2 as SASEGT. This CDR3 is built from 15 residues. In DNA form, the CDR3 reads TGTGCCAGCAGTCCTCGGACAGGGATGAACACTGAAGCTTTCTTT. As protein: CASSPRTGMNTEAFF.

This clone appeared a single time. The V gene is TRBV6-1, the J gene TRBJ2-7; 8 bases agree with TRBD2. V dropped 2 bases and J dropped 4; count of bases not matched to a gene: 7. CDR3 length equals 15 residues. The germline V gene has CDR1 MNHNS and CDR2 SASEGT. CDR3 nucleotide sequence: TGTGCCAGCAGTGAAATGTCGGGGGGGGCTTACGAGCAGTACTTC. This gives the protein CASSEMSGGAYEQYF.

The V call is TRBV28, the J call TRBJ1-1; D gene ambiguous. Trimming cost V 2 bases and J 10 bases, with 11 bases left between them. From germline, CDR1 is MDHEN and CDR2 SYDVKM. The CDR3 is 12 residues long. CDR3 sequence (DNA): TGTGCCAGCAGTTTACAGTATCAACGAGCTTTCTTT. It translates to CASSLQYQRAFF.

With regard to this clone: The same CDR3 can be traced to other DNA sequences in this sample. The chain couples TRBV29-1 to TRBJ1-1; D is uncertain. Trimming took 3 bases from V and 0 from J, leaving 8 bases between them. Germline V gene sequence: CDR1 SQVTM, CDR2 ANQGSEA. The CDR3 totals 13 residues. The CDR3 sequence: CSVEGRMNTEAFF. CDR3 bases: TGCAGCGTTGAGGGCAGGATGAACACTGAAGCTTTCTTT.

This rearrangement joins TRBV13 to TRBJ2-7; D call uncertain. The germline gives CDR1 PRHDT, CDR2 FYEKMQ (reference sequence). The CDR3 is made up of 13 amino acids. Trimming removed 0 bases at V and 6 bases at J, with 9 bases between. CDR3 in DNA: TGTGCCAGCAGCTTAGGCAGGCTCCCCGAGCAGTACTTC. It codes for CASSLGRLPEQYF.

The rearrangement joins TRBV28 to TRBJ1-2; 9 positions agree with TRBD1. This CDR3 region has 13 residues. Germline V gives CDR1 MDHEN, CDR2 SYDVKM. With V trimmed by 3 bases and J by 5 bases, 1 base remained unmatched. As DNA, the CDR3 is TGTGCCAGCAGTTTCGGGACAGGGTATGGCTACACCTTC. Protein: CASSFGTGYGYTF.

The rearrangement joins TRBV27 to TRBJ2-7, with 9 bases that match TRBD1. Germline CDR1 is MNHEY and CDR2 is SMNVEV (reference sequence). The J segment lost 4 bases and the V segment lost 5 bases, leaving 6 bases of the junction unmatched. CDR3 size: 14 residues. The CDR3 DNA sequence: TGTGCCAGCAGTCCCGGGACAGGGTGGTACGAGCAGTACTTC. Translation gives CASSPGTGWYEQYF.

The chain joins TRBV7-9 to TRBJ2-5; 7 positions agree with TRBD1. The J segment lost 2 bases and the V segment lost 1 base, leaving 1 base of the junction unmatched. Germline V gives CDR1 SEHNR, CDR2 FQNEAQ (reference sequence). CDR3 length equals 14 residues. Written as DNA, the CDR3 is TGTGCCAGCAGCTTAGTACAGGGGCAAGAGACCCAGTACTTC. It translates to CASSLVQGQETQYF.

This clone was seen only a few times. The chain links TRBV2 to TRBJ2-1, with TRBD1 as a possible D gene (6 bases). CDR1 is SNHLY, CDR2 FYNNEI, per germline. The CDR3 is 13 amino acids. The DNA of the CDR3 is TGTGCGATCAAGGACAGCTTGTACAATGAGCAGTTCTTC. Encoded protein: CAIKDSLYNEQFF.

This chain links TRBV10-1 with TRBJ1-1; 8 nucleotides agree with TRBD1. The CDR3 runs 14 residues. The V segment lost 5 bases and the J segment 7 bases; nucleotides outside the gene matches: 9. Germline assignment: CDR1 WNHNN and CDR2 SYGVQD (reference sequence). In nucleotides, the CDR3 is TGCGCCAGCAGTTCCGGACAGGGCATAAGTGAAGCTTTCTTT. It yields the protein CASSSGQGISEAFF.

This clone was seen a handful of times. The V call is TRBV11-2, the J call TRBJ1-2; D possibly corresponds to TRBD1 (5 bases). CDR3 length: 12 residues. The V and J ends lost 4 bases and 4 bases respectively, with 7 bases between them. Germline CDR1 is SGHAT and CDR2 is FQNNGV. CDR3 protein: CASSSDSYGYTF. CDR3 nucleotides: TGTGCCAGCAGCTCCGACAGCTATGGCTACACCTTC.

This rearrangement joins TRBV29-1 to TRBJ2-1; 11 bases map to TRBD2. J gave up 3 bases and V 8 bases, and 6 bases lay outside the gene matches. Germline V gives CDR1 SQVTM, CDR2 ANQGSEA. The CDR3 loop spans 14 amino acids. The CDR3 protein is CSTTSGGYYNEQFF. The CDR3 nucleotides are TGCAGCACAACTAGCGGGGGATACTACAATGAGCAGTTCTTC.

This clone was counted between two and nine times. The V gene is TRBV10-2, the J gene TRBJ2-1; 12 bases are a match to TRBD2. J was trimmed by 4 bases and V by 10 bases; bases with no gene match: 5. The CDR3 is 14 residues long. Per germline, CDR1 WSHSY and CDR2 SAAADI. CDR3 region: CATLTSGSYNEQFF. CDR3 in DNA: TGCGCCACCTTGACTAGCGGGAGTTACAATGAGCAGTTCTTC.

This clone has more than one count but fewer than ten. The J gene is TRBJ2-1, the V gene TRBV6-4; the match to TRBD2 covers 10 bases. The CDR3 extends over 15 amino acids. V shed 0 bases, J shed 8 bases, and the junction held 4 bases outside the gene matches. Germline CDR1 reads MRHNA; CDR2 reads SNTAGT. Here the CDR3 reads CASSDSASGSDEQFF. Written as DNA, the CDR3 is TGTGCCAGCAGTGACTCGGCTAGCGGGAGTGATGAGCAGTTCTTC.

There are a few counts of this clone. This chain joins TRBV5-1 and TRBJ1-1, with 12 bases that match TRBD1. The length of the CDR3 is 15 residues. V shed 5 bases and J 4 bases; nucleotides not matched to a gene: 6. Germline assignment: CDR1 SGHRS and CDR2 YFSETQ. DNA of the CDR3: TGCGCCAGCAGGACCGGGACAGGGGGCAGCACTGAAGCTTTCTTT. Residues: CASRTGTGGSTEAFF.

This clone is a singleton in its sample. CDR3 protein: CASSQGLHGYTF. CDR3 bases: TGTGCCAGCAGTCAGGGGCTCCATGGCTACACCTTC. This chain links TRBV28 with TRBJ1-2, with a tentative D call TRBD1 (6 bases). The CDR3 has 12 amino acids. The germline gives CDR1 MDHEN, CDR2 SYDVKM. Trimming pared 5 bases from V and 6 bases from J, leaving 10 bases between.